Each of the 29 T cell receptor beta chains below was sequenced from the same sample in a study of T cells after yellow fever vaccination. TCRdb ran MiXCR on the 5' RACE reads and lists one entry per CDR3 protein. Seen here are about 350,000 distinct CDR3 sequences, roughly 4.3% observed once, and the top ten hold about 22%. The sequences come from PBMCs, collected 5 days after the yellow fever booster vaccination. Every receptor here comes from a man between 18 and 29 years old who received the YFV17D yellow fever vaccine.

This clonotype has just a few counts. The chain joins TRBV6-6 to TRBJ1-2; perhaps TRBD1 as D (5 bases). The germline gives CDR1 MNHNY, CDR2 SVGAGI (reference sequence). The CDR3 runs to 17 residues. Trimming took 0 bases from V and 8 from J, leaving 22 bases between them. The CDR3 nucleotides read TGTGCCAGCAGTTACTCGATGCCAGGGCAGGGTCGAAAGGGCTACACCTTC. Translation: CASSYSMPGQGRKGYTF.

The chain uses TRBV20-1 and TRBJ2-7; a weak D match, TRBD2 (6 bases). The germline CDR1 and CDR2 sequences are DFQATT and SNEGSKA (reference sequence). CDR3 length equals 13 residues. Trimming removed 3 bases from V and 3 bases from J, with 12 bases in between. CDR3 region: CSASKGTGYEQYF. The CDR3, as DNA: TGCAGTGCTAGTAAGGGGACTGGCTACGAGCAGTACTTC.

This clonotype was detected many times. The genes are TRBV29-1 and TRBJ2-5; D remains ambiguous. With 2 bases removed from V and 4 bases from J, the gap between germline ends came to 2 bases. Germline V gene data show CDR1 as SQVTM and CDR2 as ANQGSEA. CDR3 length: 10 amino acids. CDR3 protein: CSVERETQYF. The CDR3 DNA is TGCAGCGTTGAACGAGAGACCCAGTACTTC.

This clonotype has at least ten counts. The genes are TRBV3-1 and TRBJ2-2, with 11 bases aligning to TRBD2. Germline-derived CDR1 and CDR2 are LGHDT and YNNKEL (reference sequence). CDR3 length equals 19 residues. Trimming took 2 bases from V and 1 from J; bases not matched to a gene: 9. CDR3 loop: CASSQRLAGTLLNTGELFF. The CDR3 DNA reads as TGTGCCAGCAGCCAAAGACTAGCGGGGACTCTCCTGAACACCGGGGAGCTGTTTTTT.

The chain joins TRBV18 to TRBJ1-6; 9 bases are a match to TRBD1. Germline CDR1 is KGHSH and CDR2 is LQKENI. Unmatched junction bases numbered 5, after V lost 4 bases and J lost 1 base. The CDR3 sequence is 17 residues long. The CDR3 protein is CASSLTGGASYNSPLHF. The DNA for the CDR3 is TGTGCCAGCTCACTCACAGGGGGCGCTTCCTATAATTCACCCCTCCACTTT.

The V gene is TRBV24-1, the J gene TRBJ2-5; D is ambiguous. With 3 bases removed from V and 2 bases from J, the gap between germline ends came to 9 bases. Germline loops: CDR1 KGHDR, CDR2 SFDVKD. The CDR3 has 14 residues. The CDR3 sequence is CATSDRSKQETQYF. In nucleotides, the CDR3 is TGTGCCACCAGTGATCGGTCCAAACAAGAGACCCAGTACTTC.

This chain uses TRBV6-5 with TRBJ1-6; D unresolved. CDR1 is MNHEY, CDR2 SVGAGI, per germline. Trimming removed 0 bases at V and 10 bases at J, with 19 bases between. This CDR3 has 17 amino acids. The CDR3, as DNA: TGTGCCAGCAGTTACTCGATAGTCACGGGGAACAGATCACCCCTCCACTTT. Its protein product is CASSYSIVTGNRSPLHF.

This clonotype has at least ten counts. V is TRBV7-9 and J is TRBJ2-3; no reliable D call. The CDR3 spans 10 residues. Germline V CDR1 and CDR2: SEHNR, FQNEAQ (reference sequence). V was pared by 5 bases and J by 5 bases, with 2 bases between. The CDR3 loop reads CASSGDTQYF. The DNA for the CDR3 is TGTGCCAGCAGCGGAGATACGCAGTATTTT.

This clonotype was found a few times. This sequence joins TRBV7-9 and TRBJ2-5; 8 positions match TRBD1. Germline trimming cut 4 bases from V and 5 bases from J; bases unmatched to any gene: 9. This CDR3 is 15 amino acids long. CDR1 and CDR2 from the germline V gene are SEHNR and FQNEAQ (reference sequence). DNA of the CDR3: TGTGCCAGCAGCTGGGGACAGGCACAGGGGGAGACCCAGTACTTC. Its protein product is CASSWGQAQGETQYF.

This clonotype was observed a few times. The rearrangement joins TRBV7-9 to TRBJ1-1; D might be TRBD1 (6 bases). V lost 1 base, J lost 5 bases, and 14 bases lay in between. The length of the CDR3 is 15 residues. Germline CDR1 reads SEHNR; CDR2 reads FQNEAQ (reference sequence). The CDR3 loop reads CASSLEEDSWTEAFF. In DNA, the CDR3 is TGTGCCAGCAGCTTAGAGGAGGACAGTTGGACTGAAGCTTTCTTT.

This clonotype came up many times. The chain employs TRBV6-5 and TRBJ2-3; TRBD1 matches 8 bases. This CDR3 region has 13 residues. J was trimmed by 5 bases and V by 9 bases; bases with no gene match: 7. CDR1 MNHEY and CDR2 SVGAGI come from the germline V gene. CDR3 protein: CASHRGSGDTQYF. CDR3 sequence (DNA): TGTGCCAGTCACAGGGGGTCGGGAGATACGCAGTATTTT.

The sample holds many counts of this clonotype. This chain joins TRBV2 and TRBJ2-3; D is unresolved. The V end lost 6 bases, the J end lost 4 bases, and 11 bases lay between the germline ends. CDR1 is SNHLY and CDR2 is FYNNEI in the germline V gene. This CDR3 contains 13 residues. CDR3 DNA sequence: TGTGCCAGCAGCTCCCTGGGCGCAGATACGCAGTATTTT. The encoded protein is CASSSLGADTQYF.

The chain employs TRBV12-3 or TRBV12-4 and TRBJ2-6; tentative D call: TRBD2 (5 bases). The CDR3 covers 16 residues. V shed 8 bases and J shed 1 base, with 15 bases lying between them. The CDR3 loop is CASQSSLSSGANVLTF. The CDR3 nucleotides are TGTGCCAGCCAGTCTAGCCTTTCTTCTGGGGCCAACGTCCTGACTTTC.

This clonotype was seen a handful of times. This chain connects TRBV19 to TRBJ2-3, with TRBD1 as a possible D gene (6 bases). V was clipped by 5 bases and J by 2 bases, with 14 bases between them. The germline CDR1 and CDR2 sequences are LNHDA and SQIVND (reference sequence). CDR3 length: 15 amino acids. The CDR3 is CASSPFGTPTDTQYF. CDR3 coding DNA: TGTGCCAGTAGTCCCTTCGGGACACCCACAGATACGCAGTATTTT.

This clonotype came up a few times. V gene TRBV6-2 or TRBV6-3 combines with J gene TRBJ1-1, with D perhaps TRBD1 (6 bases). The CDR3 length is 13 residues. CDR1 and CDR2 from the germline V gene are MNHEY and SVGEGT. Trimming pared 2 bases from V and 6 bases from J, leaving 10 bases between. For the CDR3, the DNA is TGTGCCAGCAGTTACAGGGACACCGCTGAAGCTTTCTTT. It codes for CASSYRDTAEAFF.

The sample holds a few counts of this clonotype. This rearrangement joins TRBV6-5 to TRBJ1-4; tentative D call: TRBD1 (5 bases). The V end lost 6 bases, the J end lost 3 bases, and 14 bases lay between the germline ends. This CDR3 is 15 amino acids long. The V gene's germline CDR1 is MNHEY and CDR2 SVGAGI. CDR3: CASSKGRGANEKLFF. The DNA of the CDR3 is TGTGCCAGCAGCAAGGGGCGAGGGGCTAATGAAAAACTGTTTTTT.

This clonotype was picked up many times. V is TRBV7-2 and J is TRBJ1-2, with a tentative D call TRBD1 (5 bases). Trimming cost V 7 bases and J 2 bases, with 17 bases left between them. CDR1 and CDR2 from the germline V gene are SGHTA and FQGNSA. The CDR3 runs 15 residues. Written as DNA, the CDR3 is TGTGCCAGCACCCCTAACTGGGACGGCAACTATGGCTACACCTTC. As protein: CASTPNWDGNYGYTF.

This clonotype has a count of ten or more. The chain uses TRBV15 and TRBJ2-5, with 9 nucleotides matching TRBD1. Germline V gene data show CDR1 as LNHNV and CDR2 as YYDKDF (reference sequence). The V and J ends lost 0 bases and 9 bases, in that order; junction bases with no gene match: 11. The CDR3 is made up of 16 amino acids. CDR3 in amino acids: CATSRDKGTGFFSQYF. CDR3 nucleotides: TGTGCCACCAGCAGAGATAAAGGGACAGGGTTTTTTTCCCAGTACTTC.

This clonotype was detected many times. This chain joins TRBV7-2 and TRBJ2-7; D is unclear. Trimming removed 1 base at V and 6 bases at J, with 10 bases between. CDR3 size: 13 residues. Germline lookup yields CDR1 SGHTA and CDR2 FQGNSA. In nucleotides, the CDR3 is TGTGCCAGCAGCTTAGTGGTAGGCCTCGAGCAGTACTTC. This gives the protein CASSLVVGLEQYF.

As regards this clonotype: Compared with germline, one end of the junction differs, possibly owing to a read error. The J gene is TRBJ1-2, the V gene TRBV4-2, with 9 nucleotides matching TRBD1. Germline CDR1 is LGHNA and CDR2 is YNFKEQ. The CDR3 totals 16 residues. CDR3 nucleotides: TGTGCCAGCAGCCAAGATTTGACGTCGGGGACAGGGACAGTTCACTTC. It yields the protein CASSQDLTSGTGTVHF.

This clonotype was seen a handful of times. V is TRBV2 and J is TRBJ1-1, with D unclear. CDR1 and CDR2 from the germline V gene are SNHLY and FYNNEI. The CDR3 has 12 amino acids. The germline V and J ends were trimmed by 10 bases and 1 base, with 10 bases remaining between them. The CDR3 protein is CAIGRTNTEAFF. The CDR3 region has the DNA TGTGCCATCGGACGGACGAACACTGAAGCTTTCTTT.

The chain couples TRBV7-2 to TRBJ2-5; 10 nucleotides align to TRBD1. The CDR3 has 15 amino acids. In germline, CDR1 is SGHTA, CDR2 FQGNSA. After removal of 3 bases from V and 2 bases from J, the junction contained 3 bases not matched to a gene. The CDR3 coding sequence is TGTGCCAGCAGCTTCGGACAGGGGGTTCAAGAGACCCAGTACTTC. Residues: CASSFGQGVQETQYF.

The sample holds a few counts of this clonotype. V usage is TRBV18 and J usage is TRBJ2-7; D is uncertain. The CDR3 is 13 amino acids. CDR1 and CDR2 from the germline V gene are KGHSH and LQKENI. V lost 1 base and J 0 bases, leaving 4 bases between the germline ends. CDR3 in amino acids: CASSPRNSYEQYF. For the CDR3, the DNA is TGTGCCAGCTCACCACGAAACTCCTACGAGCAGTACTTC.

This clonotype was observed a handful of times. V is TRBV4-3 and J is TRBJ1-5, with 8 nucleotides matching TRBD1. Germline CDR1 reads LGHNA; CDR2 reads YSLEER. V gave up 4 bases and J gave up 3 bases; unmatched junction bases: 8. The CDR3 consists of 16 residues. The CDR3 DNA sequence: TGCGCCAGCAGCCGACACGCACAGGGGGACAATCAGCCCCAGCATTTT. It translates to CASSRHAQGDNQPQHF.

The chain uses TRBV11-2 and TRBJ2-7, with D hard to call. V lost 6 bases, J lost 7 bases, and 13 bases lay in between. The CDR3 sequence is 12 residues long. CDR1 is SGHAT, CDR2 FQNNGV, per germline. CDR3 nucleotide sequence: TGTGCCAGCAGGTCCATCTCCCTGGAGCAGTACTTC. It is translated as CASRSISLEQYF.

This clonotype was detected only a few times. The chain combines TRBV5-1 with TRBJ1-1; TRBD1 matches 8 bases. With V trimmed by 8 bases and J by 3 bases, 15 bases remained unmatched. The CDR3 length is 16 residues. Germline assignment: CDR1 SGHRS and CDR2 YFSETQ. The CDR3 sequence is CASAASGGYGDTEAFF. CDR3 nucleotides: TGCGCCAGTGCAGCCTCAGGGGGCTATGGGGACACTGAAGCTTTCTTT.

CDR3 amino acids: CASSPNGPSTYNEQFF. The DNA for the CDR3 is TGTGCCAGCAGTCCTAATGGCCCTAGTACCTACAATGAGCAGTTCTTC. The rearrangement joins TRBV12-3 or TRBV12-4 to TRBJ2-1, with D unclear. The ends were cut back, 5 bases at V and 2 bases at J, with 16 bases in the middle. CDR3 length: 16 amino acids.

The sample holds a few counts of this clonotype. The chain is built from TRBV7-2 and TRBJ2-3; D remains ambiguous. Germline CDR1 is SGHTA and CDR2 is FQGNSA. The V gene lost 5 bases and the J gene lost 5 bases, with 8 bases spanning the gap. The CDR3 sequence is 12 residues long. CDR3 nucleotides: TGTGCCAGCAGCGAGTATGGAGATACGCAGTATTTT. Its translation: CASSEYGDTQYF.

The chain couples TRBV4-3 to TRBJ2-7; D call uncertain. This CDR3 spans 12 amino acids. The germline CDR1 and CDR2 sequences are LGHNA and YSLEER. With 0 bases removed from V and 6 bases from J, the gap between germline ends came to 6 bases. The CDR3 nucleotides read TGCGCCAGCAGCCAAGATTCGGGCGAGCAGTACTTC. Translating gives CASSQDSGEQYF.